The TCR beta chain under discussion was sequenced for a study of blood T cell repertoires in COVID-19. Authors' data handling: By means of reference gene primer amplification, nucleated cell counts were estimated. Sequencing was performed with immunoSEQ multiplex PCR; in TCRdb, only in-frame clones are kept and a portion is missing. V, J and clone size reflect that table, while D and trimming were determined from the DNA. Here the sample spans over 450,000 clones, about 89% being singletons. J gave up 7 bases and V 8 bases, and 13 bases lay outside the gene matches. This CDR3 is 15 amino acids long. CDR1 and CDR2 (germline): MNHEY, SVGAGI.

The sequenced sample consisted of peripheral blood. This clonotype was sampled from a woman aged 45-59 years with COVID-19, enrolled during active disease. V is TRBV6-5 and J is TRBJ1-5; 8 bases are shared with TRBD1. The CDR3 nucleotides read TGTGCCAGCGGGGGCTCGGACAGGGTACAACAGCCCCAGCATTTT. Its translation: CASGGSDRVQQPQHF.